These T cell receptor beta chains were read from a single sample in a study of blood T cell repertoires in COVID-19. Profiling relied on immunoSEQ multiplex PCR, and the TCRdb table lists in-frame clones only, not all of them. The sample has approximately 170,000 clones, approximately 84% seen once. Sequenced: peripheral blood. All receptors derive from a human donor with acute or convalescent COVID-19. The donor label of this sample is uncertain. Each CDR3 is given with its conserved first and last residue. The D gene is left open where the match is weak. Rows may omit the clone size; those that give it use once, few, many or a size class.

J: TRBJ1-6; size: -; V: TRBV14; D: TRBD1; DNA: TGTGCCAGCAGCCCCAGACAGGGGAGATCACCCCTCCACTTT; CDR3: CASSPRQGRSPLHF
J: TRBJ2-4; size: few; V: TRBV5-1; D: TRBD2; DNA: TGCGCCAGCAGCCCTACCGCGGGGGGGTCGGTCGGCATTCAGTACTTC; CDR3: CASSPTAGGSVGIQYF
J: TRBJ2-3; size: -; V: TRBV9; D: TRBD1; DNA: TGTGCCAGCAGTGCAAACCTCGACAGGGTGGCAGATACGCAGTATTTT; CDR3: CASSANLDRVADTQYF
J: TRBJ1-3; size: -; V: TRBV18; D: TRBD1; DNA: TGTGCCAGCTCCACCGAGACAGGGGTTCCTGGAAACACCATATATTTT; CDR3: CASSTETGVPGNTIYF
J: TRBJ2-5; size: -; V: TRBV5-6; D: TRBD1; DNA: TGTGCCAGCAGCTTCGGTGACAGGGGACGACAAGAGACCCAGTACTTC; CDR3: CASSFGDRGRQETQYF
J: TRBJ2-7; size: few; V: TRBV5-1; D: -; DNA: TGCGCCAGCAGCTTGGGACTCGCCTTTGAGCAGTACTTC; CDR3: CASSLGLAFEQYF
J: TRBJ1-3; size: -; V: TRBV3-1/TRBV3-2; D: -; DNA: TGTGCCAGCAGCCAAGGAGCGGGTCGGCGAATCTCTGGAAACACCATATATTTT; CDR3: CASSQGAGRRISGNTIYF
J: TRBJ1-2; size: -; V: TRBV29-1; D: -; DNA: TGCAGCGTTGGAACGTCCGGAGGGCGCCTCTTC; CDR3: CSVGTSGGRLF
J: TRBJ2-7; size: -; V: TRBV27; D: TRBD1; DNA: TGTGCCAGCAGTTCAGGACAGGGGAGGTACGAGCAGTACTTC; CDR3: CASSSGQGRYEQYF
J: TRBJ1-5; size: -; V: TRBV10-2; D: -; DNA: TGCGCCAGCAGTCTAGACAGCAATCAGCCCCAGCATTTT; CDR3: CASSLDSNQPQHF
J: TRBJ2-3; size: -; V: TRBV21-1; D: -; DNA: TGTGCCAGCAGCAACCATACGGACAAGTCCACAGATACGCAGTATTTT; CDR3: CASSNHTDKSTDTQYF
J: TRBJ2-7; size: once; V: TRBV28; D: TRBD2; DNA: TGTGCCAGCAGCCGCGGGGGCTCCTACGAGCAGTACTTC; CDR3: CASSRGGSYEQYF
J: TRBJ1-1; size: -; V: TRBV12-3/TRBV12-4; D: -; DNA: TGTGCCAGCAGTTTCGGGGGAAAAGCTTTCTTT; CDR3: CASSFGGKAFF
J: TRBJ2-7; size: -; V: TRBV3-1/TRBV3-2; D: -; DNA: TGTGCCAGCAGCCACCTCTCAGGAGGGGAGCAGTACTTC; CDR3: CASSHLSGGEQYF
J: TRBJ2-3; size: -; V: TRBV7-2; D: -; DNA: TGTGCCAGCAGCCAAGTGGAGGGGGCGAGAAGCACAGATACGCAGTATTTT; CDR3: CASSQVEGARSTDTQYF
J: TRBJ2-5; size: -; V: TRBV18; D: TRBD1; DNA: TGTGCCAGCTCACGGACAGGGGGTGCAGAGACCCAGTACTTC; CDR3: CASSRTGGAETQYF
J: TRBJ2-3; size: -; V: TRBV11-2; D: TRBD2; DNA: TGTGCCAGCAGCCCGTCTAGCGGGGGGTGGGCAGATACGCAGTATTTT; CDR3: CASSPSSGGWADTQYF
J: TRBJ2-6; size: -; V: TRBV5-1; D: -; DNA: TGCGCCAGCAGCTTTTTACAGTCTGGGGCCAACGTCCTGACTTTC; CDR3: CASSFLQSGANVLTF
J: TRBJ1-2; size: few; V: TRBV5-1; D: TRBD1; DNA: TGCGCCAGCAGCTCTGACAGGGGAGGCTCTGGTGGCTACACCTTC; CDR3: CASSSDRGGSGGYTF
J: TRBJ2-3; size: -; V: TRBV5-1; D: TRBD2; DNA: TGCGCCAGCAGCTTGGATAGCGGGGGGTTTTCGGATACGCAGTATTTT; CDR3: CASSLDSGGFSDTQYF
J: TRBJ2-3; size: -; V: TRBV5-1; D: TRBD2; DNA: TGCGCCAGCAGCTTGGAAGGGAGGGCGATCACAGATACGCAGTATTTT; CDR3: CASSLEGRAITDTQYF
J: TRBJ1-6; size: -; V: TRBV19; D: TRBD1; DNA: TGTGCCAGTAGGCCGGGACAGGAGTGGAATCCCCTCCACTTT; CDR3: CASRPGQEWNPLHF
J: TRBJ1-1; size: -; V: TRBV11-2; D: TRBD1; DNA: TGTGCCAGCAGCTTTAGGGGGCTGGGCACTGAAGCTTTCTTT; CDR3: CASSFRGLGTEAFF
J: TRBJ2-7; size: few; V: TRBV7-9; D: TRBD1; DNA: TGTGCCAGCAGCTTAGGCGGGACAGGGGAGTACGAGCAGTACTTC; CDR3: CASSLGGTGEYEQYF
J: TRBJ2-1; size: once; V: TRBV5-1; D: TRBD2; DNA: TGCGCCAGCAGCTTGGTGGGACTAGCGGTATCTTCCTACAATGAGCAGTTCTTC; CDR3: CASSLVGLAVSSYNEQFF
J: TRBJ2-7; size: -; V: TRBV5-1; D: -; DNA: TGCGCCAGCAGCTTGAGCCAGGGAGGCTACGAGCAGTACTTC; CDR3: CASSLSQGGYEQYF
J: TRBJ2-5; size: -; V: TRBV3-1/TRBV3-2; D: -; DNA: TGTGCCAGCAGCCACCACGGGCAAGAGACCCAGTACTTC; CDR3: CASSHHGQETQYF
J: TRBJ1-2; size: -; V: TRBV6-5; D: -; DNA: TGTGCCAGCAGTTGGGTGGTCTCGGGTTCTAACTATGGCTACACCTTC; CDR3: CASSWVVSGSNYGYTF
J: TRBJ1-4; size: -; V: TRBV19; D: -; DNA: TGTGCCAGTAGTACTCGACAGTCTGATAATGAAAAACTGTTTTTT; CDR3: CASSTRQSDNEKLFF
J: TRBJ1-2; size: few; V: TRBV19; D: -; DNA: TGTGCCAGTAGTGTACAGGGTCCGGGAGGCTACACCTTC; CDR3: CASSVQGPGGYTF
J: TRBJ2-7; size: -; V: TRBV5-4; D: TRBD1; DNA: TGTGCCAGCAGCTTGATGGGACAGGGGGCTTACGAGCAGTACTTC; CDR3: CASSLMGQGAYEQYF
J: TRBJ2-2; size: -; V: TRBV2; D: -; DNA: TGTGCCAGCAGTGAAGACTTAAACACCGGGGAGCTGTTTTTT; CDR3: CASSEDLNTGELFF
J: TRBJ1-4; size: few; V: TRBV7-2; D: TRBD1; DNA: TGTGCCAGCAGACCTCAGGGGGCAACTAATGAAAAACTGTTTTTT; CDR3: CASRPQGATNEKLFF
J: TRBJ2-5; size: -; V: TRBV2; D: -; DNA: TGTGCCAGCAGACGGGCACGGGACTCGCAAGAGACCCAGTACTTC; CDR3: CASRRARDSQETQYF
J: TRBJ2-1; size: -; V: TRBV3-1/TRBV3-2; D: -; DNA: TGTGCCAGCAGCCAAGAGGGACTCTACAATGAGCAGTTCTTC; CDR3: CASSQEGLYNEQFF
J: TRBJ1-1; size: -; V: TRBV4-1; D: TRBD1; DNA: TGCGCCAGCAGCCAAGGGGCAGGGGGCTTATCTGAAGCTTTCTTT; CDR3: CASSQGAGGLSEAFF
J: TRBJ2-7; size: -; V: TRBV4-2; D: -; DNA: TGTGCCAGCAGCCAAGATCGAGCGGGCAGGGACCTAGCGAACGAGCAGTACTTC; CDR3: CASSQDRAGRDLANEQYF
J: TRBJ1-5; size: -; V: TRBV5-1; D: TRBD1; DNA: TGCGCCAGCAGCCCGGAGGGACAGGGCGGTCAGCCCCAGCATTTT; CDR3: CASSPEGQGGQPQHF
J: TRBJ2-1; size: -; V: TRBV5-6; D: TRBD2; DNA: TGTGCCAGCAGCTCGGGACTAGCGATCTACAATGAGCAGTTCTTC; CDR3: CASSSGLAIYNEQFF
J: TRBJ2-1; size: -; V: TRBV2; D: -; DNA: TGTGCCAGCAACCCACAGGGGAGGAATGAGCAGTTCTTC; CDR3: CASNPQGRNEQFF
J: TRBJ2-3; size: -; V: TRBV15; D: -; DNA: TGTGCCACCAGCGCGGCTCCCCACACAGATACGCAGTATTTT; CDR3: CATSAAPHTDTQYF
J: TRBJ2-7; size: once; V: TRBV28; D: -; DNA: TGTGCCAGCCAACGGTACGAGCAGTACTTC; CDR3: CASQRYEQYF
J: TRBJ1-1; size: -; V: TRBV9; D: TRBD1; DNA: TGTGCCAGCAGCGTAGACGACAGGGTTGCCACTGAAGCTTTCTTT; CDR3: CASSVDDRVATEAFF
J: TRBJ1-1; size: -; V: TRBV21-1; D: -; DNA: TGTGCCAGCAGCAAAAAGCCCAGACAGGGGGTTTTAAACACTGAAGCTTTCTTT; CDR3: CASSKKPRQGVLNTEAFF
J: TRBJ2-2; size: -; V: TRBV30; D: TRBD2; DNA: TGTGCCTGGACTCTACTAGCGGGCGGGAACACCGGGGAGCTGTTTTTT; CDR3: CAWTLLAGGNTGELFF
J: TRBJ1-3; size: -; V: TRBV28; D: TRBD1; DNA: TGTGCCAGCAGTCCCCAGGGACAGGTCGAGGGCATATATTTT; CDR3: CASSPQGQVEGIYF
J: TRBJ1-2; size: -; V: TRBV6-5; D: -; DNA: TGTGCCAGCAGTTACGATAGGGGAACTTCCCTTTATGGCTACACCTTC; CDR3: CASSYDRGTSLYGYTF
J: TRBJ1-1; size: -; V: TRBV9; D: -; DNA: TGTGCCAGCAGCGTAGTTGCAGAAAGGAACACTGAAGCTTTCTTT; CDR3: CASSVVAERNTEAFF
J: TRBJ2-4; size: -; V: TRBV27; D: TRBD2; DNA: TGTGCCAGCAGTTTATCGGGGACTAGCGGGAGCTTCATTCAGTACTTC; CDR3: CASSLSGTSGSFIQYF
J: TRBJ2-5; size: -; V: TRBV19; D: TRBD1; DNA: TGTGCCAGTAGTTCGGGGACAGGGGGCTACCAAGAGACCCAGTACTTC; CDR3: CASSSGTGGYQETQYF
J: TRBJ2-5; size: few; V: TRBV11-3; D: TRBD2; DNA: TGTGCCAGCAGCTTATCCGGCGGGAGGGGCGAGACCCAGTACTTC; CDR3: CASSLSGGRGETQYF
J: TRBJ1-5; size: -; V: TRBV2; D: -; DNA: TGTGCCAGCAGACCTAACAGGGTTGGTAATCAGCCCCAGCATTTT; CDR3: CASRPNRVGNQPQHF
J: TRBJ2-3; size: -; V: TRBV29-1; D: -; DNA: TGCAGCGAATTCCGGAGCACAGATACGCAGTATTTT; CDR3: CSEFRSTDTQYF
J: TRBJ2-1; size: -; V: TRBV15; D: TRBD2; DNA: TGTGCCACCAGCAGCCAGCGGGGACGCTACAATGAGCAGTTCTTC; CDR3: CATSSQRGRYNEQFF
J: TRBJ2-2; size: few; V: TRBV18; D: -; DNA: TGTGCCAGCTCACCACGACAGGCCATAGGCACCGGGGAGCTGTTTTTT; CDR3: CASSPRQAIGTGELFF
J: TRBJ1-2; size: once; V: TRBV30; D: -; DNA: TGTGCCTGGAGTATTCCGGGGGTGGATGGCTACACCTTC; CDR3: CAWSIPGVDGYTF
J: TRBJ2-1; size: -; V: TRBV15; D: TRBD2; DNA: TGTGCCACCAGCAGAGATTCCGGACTAGCCTCCAATGAGCAGTTCTTC; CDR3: CATSRDSGLASNEQFF
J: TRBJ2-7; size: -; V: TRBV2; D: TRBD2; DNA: TGTGCCAGCCTACTAGCGGGAGTAGGTGAGCAGTACTTC; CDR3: CASLLAGVGEQYF
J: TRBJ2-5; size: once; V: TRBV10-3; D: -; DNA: TGTGCCATCAGGCGAGAGCAAGAGACCCAGTACTTC; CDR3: CAIRREQETQYF
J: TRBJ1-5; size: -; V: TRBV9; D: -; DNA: TGTGCCAGCAGCGTAACAGGAGGCAATCAGCCCCAGCATTTT; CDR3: CASSVTGGNQPQHF